This T cell receptor (beta chain) was sequenced during a study of blood T cell repertoires in COVID-19. Study-wide background: Samples of COVID-19 (acute and convalescent) were obtained from the United States, Italy and Spain.

Trimming took off 1 base at V and 5 bases at J, with 3 bases between the two ends. The V gene's germline CDR1 is LNHDA and CDR2 SQIVND (reference sequence). The CDR3 runs to 12 residues. In the study's own analysis: Amplification with reference gene primers provided the estimates of nucleated cell counts. The protocol was immunoSEQ multiplex PCR, while the TCRdb copy is restricted to in-frame clones and leaves out a portion. V and J calls and clone size are as listed in that table; D and trimming were resolved from the DNA. The table lists around 190,000 clones, approximately 80% of them singletons. Source material: peripheral blood. The V call is TRBV19, the J call TRBJ1-5; D remains ambiguous. This sequence was found in a human donor in a cohort sampled during active COVID-19. CDR3 DNA: TGTGCCAGTAGTATAGCTTATCAGCCCCAGCATTTT. Protein sequence: CASSIAYQPQHF.